The 31 T cell receptor beta chains presented below share a single source sample, sequenced in a study of tumor-infiltrating lymphocytes in primary liver carcinoma. TCR beta cDNA was made from 500 ng total RNA with a constant-region primer. Slightly modified ARM-PCR, run as three nested multiplex PCR rounds, produced the TCR beta libraries. For around 9 cycles apiece, the opening two PCR rounds ran with TRBV1-TRBV30 forward primers and a C-beta reverse primer. TCRdb independently ran MiXCR on the multiplex PCR reads; one entry per CDR3 protein. This sample has approximately 340,000 distinct CDR3 sequences; less than 75% occur once, and the top ten carry 6.5%. The source of the blood RNA was unsorted whole blood, and germline DNA was extracted as well. Material: peripheral blood. The receptors come from a man aged 35 to 55 with primary liver carcinoma and hepatitis B virus infection.

Of note for this clonotype: This sequence may be a read error, since a much larger clone differs from it by one base. Without the conserved terminal phenylalanine or tryptophan, this CDR3 likely stems from a read error. The V and J genes are TRBV29-1 and TRBJ1-2; TRBD1 agrees at 9 bases. CDR3 size: 13 residues. Per the germline V gene, CDR1 is SQVTM and CDR2 is ANQGSEA. CDR3 coding DNA: TGCAGCATTGAAGGCACAGGGGGCTGGGGCTACACCCTC. This encodes CSIEGTGGWGYTL.

This clonotype showed up many times. This rearrangement joins TRBV29-1 to TRBJ1-2, with D maybe TRBD1 (5 bases). Germline-derived CDR1 and CDR2 are SQVTM and ANQGSEA. The CDR3 loop spans 15 amino acids. V gave up 6 bases and J gave up 2 bases, with 19 bases separating them. CDR3 DNA: TGCAGCGTGACGTTAACGGGACGGAAAAACTATGGCTACACCTTC. Its protein product is CSVTLTGRKNYGYTF.

The rearrangement links TRBV28 to TRBJ2-3, with TRBD2 identical over 7 bases. Germline lookup yields CDR1 MDHEN and CDR2 SYDVKM. With 2 bases clipped from V and 2 bases from J, the junction kept 7 bases outside the gene matches. The CDR3 totals 16 residues. The CDR3 is CASSLRRGFPTDTQYF. CDR3 nucleotides: TGTGCCAGCAGTTTACGGCGGGGGTTTCCCACAGATACGCAGTATTTT.

Worth noting for this clonotype: This may stem from a read error, because a much larger clone lies one nucleotide away. V gene TRBV10-3 combines with J gene TRBJ2-7; D possibly corresponds to TRBD1 (6 bases). V was shortened by 4 bases and J by 2 bases, with 12 bases between the two germline ends. Germline V CDR1 and CDR2: ENHRY, SYGVKD. The CDR3 contains 14 residues. The CDR3 protein is CAISAGTNPYEQYF. The CDR3, as DNA: TGTGCCATCAGTGCAGGGACAAACCCCTACGAGCAGTACTTC.

This clonotype was seen a handful of times. This sequence joins TRBV6-1 and TRBJ2-1, with D hard to call. This CDR3 is built from 13 residues. The V and J ends lost 4 bases and 8 bases respectively, with 12 bases between them. Germline V gene data show CDR1 as MNHNS and CDR2 as SASEGT. The CDR3 nucleotides are TGTGCCAGCAGTGTGGTAAGGGCTGATGAGCAGTTCTTC. Protein: CASSVVRADEQFF.

This chain uses TRBV5-1 with TRBJ2-7; 9 bases line up with TRBD2. The CDR3 length is 16 residues. The germline CDR1 and CDR2 sequences are SGHRS and YFSETQ. V trimming: 0 bases; J trimming: 3 bases; junction bases outside the gene matches: 7. The CDR3 spells CASSLGDSGSIYEQYF. Written as DNA, the CDR3 is TGCGCCAGCAGCTTGGGAGATAGCGGGAGTATCTACGAGCAGTACTTC. Complete variable domain (other parts from reference TRBV5-1 and TRBJ2-7): KAGVTQTPRYLIKTRGQQVTLSCSPISGHRSVSWYQQTPGQGLQFLFEYFSETQRNKGNFPGRFSGRQFSNSRSEMNVSTLELGDSALYLCASSLGDSGSIYEQYFGPGTRLTVT.

This clonotype was observed a handful of times. Its ends do not fully match the called genes, so a read error is possible. The rearrangement uses TRBV6-6 and TRBJ2-1; D may be TRBD2 (5 bases). Germline values: CDR1 MNHNY, CDR2 SVGAGI (reference sequence). The CDR3 runs 13 residues. CDR3 DNA: TGTACCAGCAGTTTAGGGCGGGACAATGAGCAGTTCTTC. Protein: CTSSLGRDNEQFF.

As for this clonotype: A read error is possible here, since a much larger clone lies one base away. The gene calls are TRBV6-1 and TRBJ2-3, with D hard to call. The CDR3 contains 12 residues. CDR1 is MNHNS and CDR2 is SASEGT in the germline V gene. The CDR3 bases are TGTGCCAGCGGTGAGGTCACAGATACGCAGTATTTT. Translating gives CASGEVTDTQYF.

Worth noting for this clonotype: The junction and the germline gene differ at one end; a read error may be behind it. The chain recombines TRBV11-2 with TRBJ2-2; 7 bases fit TRBD2. Germline assignment: CDR1 SGHAT and CDR2 FQNNGV. The CDR3 runs to 14 residues. The CDR3 spells CPSGRRGNTGELFF. The DNA of the CDR3 is TGTCCCAGCGGCCGGCGGGGGAACACCGGGGAGCTATTTTTT.

The chain combines TRBV29-1 with TRBJ2-1, with 8 bases lining up with TRBD2. This CDR3 has 14 amino acids. The junction had 6 bases not matched to a gene; V was cut back by 6 bases and J by 2 bases. Germline loops: CDR1 SQVTM, CDR2 ANQGSEA. The CDR3 here is CSVTSVRAYNEQFF. DNA of the CDR3: TGCAGCGTGACTAGCGTGAGGGCCTACAATGAGCAGTTCTTC.

A word on this clonotype: At one boundary the junction diverges from the germline segment, which might be a read error. This rearrangement joins TRBV6-5 to TRBJ1-3; D is uncertain. The germline CDR1 and CDR2 sequences are MNHEY and SVGAGI. This CDR3 is 15 amino acids long. The CDR3 here is CASRRADGTGNTIYF. The CDR3, as DNA: TGTGCCAGCAGACGGGCCGATGGAACTGGGAACACCATATATTTT.

This clonotype was seen once. Compared with germline, one end of the junction differs, possibly owing to a read error. J is TRBJ2-1 and V is TRBV19; maybe TRBD2 (6 bases). This CDR3 spans 18 amino acids. Germline V gene data show CDR1 as LNHDA and CDR2 as SQIVND (reference sequence). The CDR3 reads CTSSMDIRGGTLYNGQFF. The CDR3 region has the DNA TGTACCAGTAGTATGGATATAAGGGGCGGGACGCTCTACAATGGGCAGTTCTTC.

V and J are TRBV11-1 and TRBJ2-5; D is possibly TRBD2 (5 bases). The CDR3 covers 15 residues. Trimming took off 9 bases at V and 1 base at J, with 18 bases between the two ends. Germline V gene lookup returns CDR1 SGHAT and CDR2 FQDESV (reference sequence). CDR3 sequence (DNA): TGTGCCAGGAACTTTGCCCCCGGGGTCCAAGAGACCCAGTACTTC. This sequence encodes CARNFAPGVQETQYF.

This clonotype showed up just a few times. The chain uses TRBV5-1 and TRBJ2-3; 8 bases are a match to TRBD2. This CDR3 region has 15 residues. Unmatched junction bases numbered 10, after V lost 0 bases and J lost 10 bases. CDR1 SGHRS and CDR2 YFSETQ come from the germline V gene. CDR3 amino acids: CASSLAPTSAAPQYF. In nucleotides, the CDR3 is TGCGCCAGCAGCTTGGCCCCGACTAGCGCCGCCCCGCAGTATTTT.

This clonotype was detected only once. This may be a read error, as it is one base from a much larger clone. J is TRBJ2-2 and V is TRBV10-1; TRBD1 is a possible D gene (5 bases). The CDR3 spans 14 residues. V lost 3 bases and J 7 bases, leaving 12 bases between the germline ends. Germline V gives CDR1 WNHNN, CDR2 SYGVQD (reference sequence). The CDR3: CASSEQVVGGELFF. The CDR3 DNA reads as TGCGCCAGCAGTGAACAGGTCGTGGGCGGGGAGCTGTTTTTT.

Worth noting for this clonotype: This could be a read error, since a much larger clone is one nucleotide away. The chain couples TRBV12-3 or TRBV12-4 to TRBJ1-1, with D tentatively TRBD1 (5 bases). This CDR3 spans 16 amino acids. Trimming removed 5 bases at V and 6 bases at J, with 22 bases between. CDR3 sequence (DNA): TGTGCCAGCAGTCCGCCTTGGGGGGGGGGAGAACCTGAAGCTTTCTTT. Translating it yields CASSPPWGGGEPEAFF.

A single count supports this clonotype. The chain employs TRBV11-2 and TRBJ2-1, with a possible D match to TRBD2 (6 bases). V was pared by 3 bases and J by 3 bases, with 18 bases between. The CDR3 sequence is 17 residues long. The germline gives CDR1 SGHAT, CDR2 FQNNGV. This CDR3 reads CASSLGGDSRIYNEQFF. The CDR3 DNA sequence: TGTGCCAGCAGCTTGGGGGGAGATAGCAGGATCTACAATGAGCAGTTCTTC.

The gene calls are TRBV6-1 and TRBJ2-7, with TRBD2 matching 7 bases. In germline, CDR1 is MNHNS, CDR2 SASEGT. This CDR3 comprises 15 residues. V shed 0 bases, J shed 0 bases, and the junction held 2 bases outside the gene matches. The CDR3 DNA sequence: TGTGCCAGCAGTGAAGCGGGAGGGTCCTCCTACGAGCAGTACTTC. This gives the protein CASSEAGGSSYEQYF.

The chain is built from TRBV11-2 and TRBJ2-2, with D possibly matching TRBD1 (6 bases). Germline-derived CDR1 and CDR2 are SGHAT and FQNNGV. V shed 7 bases and J shed 7 bases, with 19 bases lying between them. The CDR3 totals 15 residues. The CDR3 DNA follows: TGTGCCAGCAACCCCGGACAGTTTTCCATCGGGGAGCTGTTTTTT. Translated, it gives CASNPGQFSIGELFF.

Comment on this clonotype: Possible read error: a much larger clone is one base away. The chain has TRBV6-1 and TRBJ1-1; D remains unclear. The CDR3 length is 13 residues. Between the trimmed V and J ends, which lost 9 bases and 4 bases, there was a span of 15 bases. The germline V gene has CDR1 MNHNS and CDR2 SASEGT. CDR3 bases: TGTGCCAGTTACACCTACTCCGGCACTGAAGCTTTCTTT. Translation: CASYTYSGTEAFF.

J is TRBJ2-7 and V is TRBV14; 7 positions agree with TRBD2. Germline V lookup: CDR1 SGHDN, CDR2 FVKESK. Trimming at V came to 4 bases and at J to 4 bases, leaving 16 bases not matched to a gene. This CDR3 is 17 amino acids long. CDR3 loop: CASSRNIGTIGLYEQYF. DNA of the CDR3: TGTGCCAGCAGCCGAAACATAGGGACTATCGGGCTGTACGAGCAGTACTTC.

As regards this clonotype: At one end, the junction sequence differs from germline, possibly due to a read error. J is TRBJ1-2 and V is TRBV6-5; 7 bases line up with TRBD1. The CDR3 sequence is 14 residues long. Germline V gene lookup returns CDR1 MNHEY and CDR2 SVGAGI. The CDR3 nucleotides read TGTGCCAGCAGTTACTCGAAGAACCAGGGGGGCTACGCCTTC. Residues: CASSYSKNQGGYAF.

On this clonotype: A junction end diverges from the germline sequence, so it may reflect a read error. The chain has TRBV12-3 or TRBV12-4 and TRBJ2-3; 8 nucleotides line up with TRBD2. CDR3 length: 15 amino acids. The CDR3: CANSPQRERPDTQYF. The DNA of the CDR3 is TGTGCCAACAGTCCGCAGCGGGAGAGGCCAGATACGCAGTATTTT.

With respect to this clonotype: A much larger clone lies one base from this, so it may be a read error. The V gene is TRBV12-3 or TRBV12-4, the J gene TRBJ1-6, with 8 bases lining up with TRBD1. This CDR3 contains 15 residues. Trimming at V came to 2 bases and at J to 11 bases, leaving 8 bases not matched to a gene. The DNA of the CDR3 is TGTGCCAGCAGTTTAAACAGGGGGTCGAATCCACCCCTCCACTTT. It codes for CASSLNRGSNPPLHF.

With regard to this clonotype: One base away lies a much larger clone, so this may be a sequencing read error. The CDR3 sequence: CSGASGLAAADTQYF. The CDR3 region has the DNA TGCAGCGGGGCCTCGGGACTAGCGGCAGCAGATACGCAGTATTTT. The chain uses TRBV29-1 and TRBJ2-3, with 11 bases that match TRBD2. The germline V gene encodes CDR1 SQVTM and CDR2 ANQGSEA. The CDR3 is 15 residues long. After removal of 7 bases from V and 4 bases from J, the junction contained 10 bases not matched to a gene.

The sample holds one count of this clonotype. Its ends do not fully match the called genes, so a read error is possible. The rearrangement links TRBV11-2 to TRBJ1-6; TRBD1 might be the D (6 bases). The CDR3 is made up of 15 amino acids. Germline assignment: CDR1 SGHAT and CDR2 FQNNGV. CDR3 loop: CASSSLGGGGSPLHF. DNA of the CDR3: TGTGCTAGCAGCTCCCTAGGGGGAGGGGGGTCACCCCTCCACTTT.

The V and J genes are TRBV28 and TRBJ1-1; unclear D gene. This CDR3 comprises 15 residues. V was clipped by 10 bases and J by 0 bases, with 18 bases between them. CDR1 and CDR2 (germline): MDHEN, SYDVKM. The CDR3 is CAITTHAIMNTEAFF. The CDR3 bases are TGTGCCATCACCACTCACGCAATCATGAACACTGAAGCTTTCTTT. Looking up the rest from reference TRBV28 and TRBJ1-1 gives the full variable domain: DVKVTQSSRYLVKRTGEKVFLECVQDMDHENMFWYRQDPGLGLRLIYFSYDVKMKEKGDIPEGYSVSREKKERFSLILESASTNQTSMYLCAITTHAIMNTEAFFGQGTRLTVV.

The table lists this clonotype with many counts. The chain uses TRBV5-6 and TRBJ2-7; a weak D match, TRBD1 (6 bases). The ends were cut back, 3 bases at V and 4 bases at J, with 8 bases in the middle. The CDR3 is 12 residues long. The germline V gene encodes CDR1 SGHDT and CDR2 YYEEEE. CDR3 coding DNA: TGTGCCAGCAGCTCGCAGGGGTACGAGCAGTACTTC. Residues: CASSSQGYEQYF.

Worth noting for this clonotype: Possible read error: a much larger clone is one base away. The chain recombines TRBV6-1 with TRBJ2-7; D is unclear. The CDR3 is made up of 11 amino acids. CDR1 is MNHNS and CDR2 is SASEGT in the germline V gene. CDR3 sequence: CASTLAYEPYF. The CDR3 coding sequence is TGTGCCAGCACCCTTGCCTACGAGCCGTACTTC.

V and J are TRBV4-3 and TRBJ2-5; tentative D call: TRBD2 (6 bases). The CDR3 sequence is 15 residues long. The V gene lost 1 base and the J gene lost 13 bases, with 22 bases spanning the gap. Germline V gene data show CDR1 as LGHNA and CDR2 as YSLEER. For the CDR3, the DNA is TGCGCCAGCAGCCAAGCGGGGGTTGAAGATTACGAGCTGTACTTC. It codes for CASSQAGVEDYELYF.

Concerning this clonotype: A much more abundant neighbour one base away suggests this may be a read error. CDR3 in amino acids: CASSGRTSWLLSYNEQFF. The CDR3, as DNA: TGTGCCAGCAGCGGAAGGACTAGCTGGCTCCTCTCCTACAATGAGCAGTTCTTC. The genes are TRBV5-6 and TRBJ2-1; 8 nucleotides agree with TRBD2. This CDR3 has 18 residues. The ends lost 4 bases at V and 0 bases at J; junction bases unmatched: 12. CDR1 and CDR2 (germline): SGHDT, YYEEEE.